This T cell receptor (beta chain) was retrieved from a study of vaccination effects on CD4 cells after COVID-19. Study outcomes and limitations: Both infection-induced and vaccine-induced clones contracted markedly at late post-vaccination timepoints. Small numbers of convalescent patients limited the study. It also lacked early post-infection timepoints.

TCRdb's table, derived via immunoSEQ multiplex PCR, lists solely in-frame clones and lacks some. The data contain roughly 52,000 clones, roughly two thirds of them singletons. Concerning this clone itself: The antigen remains unidentified.

This CDR3 comprises 13 residues. The V and J ends lost 0 bases and 2 bases respectively, with 7 bases between them. Germline CDR1 is GTSNPN and CDR2 is SVGIG (reference sequence). In the ViraFEST assay, antigen-specific CD4+ clonotypes were identified by expansion after peptide-pool stimulation. The culture ran for about 10 days, and then CD4+ T cells were isolated. According to the study, vaccine recipients showed no prior SARS-CoV-2 infection and negative nucleocapsid antibodies. Around 2 million PBMC per well were cultured with approximately 9.7 IU/ml IL-2 and around 9.4 ug/ml peptides. The material was CD4+ T cells from PBMCs cultured with SARS-CoV-2 spike peptides, obtained before COVID-19 vaccination. The chain recombines TRBV30 with TRBJ2-5; D not resolved. The TCR was taken from a human donor who received a COVID-19 vaccine. The CDR3 loop is CAWSVGGQETQYF. In DNA, the CDR3 is TGTGCCTGGAGTGTGGGCGGACAAGAGACCCAGTACTTC.